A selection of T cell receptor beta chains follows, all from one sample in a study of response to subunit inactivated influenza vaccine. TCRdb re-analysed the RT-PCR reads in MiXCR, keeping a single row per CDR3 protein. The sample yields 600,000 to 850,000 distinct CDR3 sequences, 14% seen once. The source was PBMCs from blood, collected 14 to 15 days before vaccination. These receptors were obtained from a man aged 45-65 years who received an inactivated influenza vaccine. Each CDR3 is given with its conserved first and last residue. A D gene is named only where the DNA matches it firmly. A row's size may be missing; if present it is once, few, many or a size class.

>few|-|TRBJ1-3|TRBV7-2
CASSREQARSGNTIYF
TGTGCCAGCAGCCGCGAACAGGCCCGGTCTGGAAACACCATATATTTT
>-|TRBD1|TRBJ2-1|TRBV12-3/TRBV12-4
CASSLGQGPDEQFF
TGTGCCAGCAGTTTGGGACAGGGGCCGGATGAGCAGTTCTTC
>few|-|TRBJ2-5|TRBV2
CASGQGTLQETQYF
TGTGCCAGCGGGCAGGGGACACTCCAAGAGACCCAGTACTTC
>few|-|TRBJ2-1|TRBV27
CASSATGEQFF
TGTGCCAGCAGTGCCACAGGGGAGCAGTTCTTC
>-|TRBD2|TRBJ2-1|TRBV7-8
CASSLAVHSGGEQFF
TGTGCCAGCAGCTTAGCAGTTCATAGCGGGGGTGAGCAGTTCTTC
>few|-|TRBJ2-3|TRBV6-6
CASSWSTDTQYF
TGTGCCAGCAGTTGGAGCACAGATACGCAGTATTTT
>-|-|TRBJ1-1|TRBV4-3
CASSQEIWGMNTEAFF
TGCGCCAGCAGCCAAGAGATATGGGGCATGAACACTGAAGCTTTCTTT
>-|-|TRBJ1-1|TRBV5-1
CASSAGHYNTEAFF
TGCGCCAGCAGCGCGGGACATTACAACACTGAAGCTTTCTTT
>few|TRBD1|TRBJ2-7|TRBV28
CASGFRGFAYEQYF
TGTGCCAGCGGTTTCAGGGGGTTTGCCTACGAGCAGTACTTC
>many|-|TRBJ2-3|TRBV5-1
CASSSGAWTDTQYF
TGCGCCAGCAGCTCCGGGGCCTGGACAGATACGCAGTATTTT
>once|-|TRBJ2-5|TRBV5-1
CASRVGASGETQYF
TGCGCCAGCAGAGTGGGGGCAAGCGGAGAGACCCAGTACTTC
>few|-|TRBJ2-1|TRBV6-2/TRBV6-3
CASRRQQVYGLDEQFF
TGTGCCAGCAGAAGACAACAGGTCTACGGACTGGATGAGCAGTTCTTC
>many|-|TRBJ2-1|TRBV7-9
CASSLGGVLNEQFF
TGTGCCAGCAGCTTAGGAGGAGTTTTGAATGAGCAGTTCTTC
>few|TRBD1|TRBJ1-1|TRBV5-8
CASSLTGGLGAFF
TGTGCCAGCAGCCTCACAGGGGGCCTAGGAGCTTTCTTT
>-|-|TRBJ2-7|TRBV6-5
CASSYSIRQDYEQYF
TGTGCCAGCAGTTACTCGATAAGGCAGGACTACGAGCAGTACTTC
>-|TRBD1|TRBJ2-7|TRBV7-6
CASSFAQGDQQYF
TGTGCCAGCAGCTTCGCGCAGGGGGATCAGCAGTACTTC
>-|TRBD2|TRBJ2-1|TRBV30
CAWSVLAGALYNEQFF
TGTGCCTGGAGTGTACTAGCGGGGGCCCTTTACAATGAGCAGTTCTTC
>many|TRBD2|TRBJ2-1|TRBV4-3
CASSDYGGGYNEQFF
TGCGCCAGCAGCGATTACGGGGGGGGATACAATGAGCAGTTCTTC
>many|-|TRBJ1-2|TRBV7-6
CASSLYHNPGANYGYTF
TGTGCCAGCAGCTTATATCACAATCCGGGAGCTAACTATGGCTACACCTTC
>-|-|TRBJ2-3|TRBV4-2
CASSRGGFGTDTQYF
TGTGCCAGCAGCCGAGGGGGATTTGGCACAGATACGCAGTATTTT
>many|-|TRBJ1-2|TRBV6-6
CASSAGSGYGYTF
TGTGCCAGCAGTGCAGGGTCGGGCTATGGCTACACCTTC
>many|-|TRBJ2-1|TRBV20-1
CSARGRYSYNEQFF
TGCAGTGCTAGAGGGCGGTACTCCTACAATGAGCAGTTCTTC
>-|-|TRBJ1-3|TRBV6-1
CASSEFGTPRGDTIYF
TGTGCCAGCAGTGAATTTGGGACACCTCGCGGGGACACCATATATTTT
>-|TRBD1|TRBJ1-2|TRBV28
CASRSGTGTYGYTF
TGTGCCAGCAGGTCCGGGACAGGGACCTATGGCTACACCTTC
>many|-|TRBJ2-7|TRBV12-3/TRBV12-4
CASSPGGLEQYF
TGTGCCAGCAGCCCCGGGGGGCTCGAGCAGTACTTC
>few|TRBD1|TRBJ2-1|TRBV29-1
CSVGTGLGNEQFF
TGCAGCGTGGGGACAGGACTTGGCAATGAGCAGTTCTTC
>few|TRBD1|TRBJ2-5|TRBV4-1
CASSHARGRAETQYF
TGCGCCAGCAGCCACGCCAGGGGGCGCGCAGAGACCCAGTACTTC
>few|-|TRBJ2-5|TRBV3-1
CASSPGAQTQYF
TGTGCCAGCAGCCCCGGGGCTCAGACCCAGTACTTC
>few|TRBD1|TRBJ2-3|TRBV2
CASSESPSGGGTDTQYF
TGTGCCAGCAGTGAATCCCCTTCAGGGGGCGGAACAGATACGCAGTATTTT
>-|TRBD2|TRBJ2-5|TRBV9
CASSDSSGRETQYF
TGTGCCAGCAGCGACTCTAGCGGGAGGGAGACCCAGTACTTC
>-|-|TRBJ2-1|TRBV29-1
CSVANAGNEQFF
TGCAGCGTTGCTAACGCCGGGAATGAGCAGTTCTTC
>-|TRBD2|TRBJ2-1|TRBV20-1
CSAIEGGVDEQFF
TGCAGTGCTATAGAGGGAGGGGTCGATGAGCAGTTCTTC
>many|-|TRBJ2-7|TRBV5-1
CASSLEAYSYEQYF
TGCGCCAGCAGCTTGGAAGCGTACTCCTACGAGCAGTACTTC
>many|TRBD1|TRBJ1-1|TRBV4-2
CASSQWGQGSTEAFF
TGTGCCAGCAGCCAGTGGGGACAGGGGAGCACTGAAGCTTTCTTT
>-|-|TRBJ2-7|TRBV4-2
CASSRGTDALEQYF
TGTGCCAGCAGCAGGGGGACTGACGCTCTGGAGCAGTACTTC
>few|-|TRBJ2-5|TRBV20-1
CSSSLLATEETQYF
TGCAGTAGCTCCCTTCTAGCGACGGAGGAGACCCAGTACTTC
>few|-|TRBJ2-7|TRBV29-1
CSGAQGSEQYF
TGCAGCGGGGCACAGGGTTCCGAGCAGTACTTC
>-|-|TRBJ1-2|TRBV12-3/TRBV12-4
CASSPTENYGYTF
TGTGCCAGCAGTCCGACAGAGAACTATGGCTACACCTTC
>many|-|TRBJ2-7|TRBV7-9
CASSLGLGRFSYEQYF
TGTGCCAGCAGCTTGGGGTTGGGCAGGTTCTCCTACGAGCAGTACTTC